This TCR beta chain originates from a study of cytomegalovirus exposure and HLA in healthy donors. Study-level findings and limits: Per a later analysis, HLA-associated TCR beta chains showed more clonal expansion than other, equally common TCR beta chains. Some highly shared sequence variants likely arose as a pipeline artifact.

The CDR3 has 14 residues. Germline V CDR1 and CDR2: WSHSY, SAAADI. With V trimmed by 3 bases and J by 8 bases, 8 bases remained unmatched. With 60 Vbeta and 13 Jbeta primers, the PCR was carried out. TCRdb keeps only in-frame clones here, not all; method: immunoSEQ multiplex PCR. The sample shows roughly 140,000 clones, 55% to 70% of them seen only once. In regard to this clone: Its antigen is not known.

The specimen was PBMCs. This TCR was recovered from a woman aged 55-70 years in good health and CMV-seropositive. The genes are TRBV10-2 and TRBJ1-2, with 8 bases aligning to TRBD1. The CDR3: CASSDQGAIWGYTF. The CDR3 region has the DNA TGCGCCAGCAGTGACCAGGGGGCGATTTGGGGCTACACCTTC.